The sample holds many counts of the clone carrying this TCR beta chain. Its antigen is still unknown. Molecular barcoding with unique molecular identifiers was used for the TCRbeta library. TCRdb analysed the PCR reads with MiXCR anew, one entry per CDR3 protein. The sample has about 350,000 distinct CDR3 sequences, 16% seen once. The data were obtained in a study of T-cell reconstitution after alpha-beta-depleted transplantation in children. General observations from the study: From newly produced T cells came most of the T-cell counts and diversity one year after transplant. It was reported that alpha-beta T cells came from several hundred expanded graft clones (about two months after transplant). Recipient T cells and thymic progenitors that survived gave rise to the high TCRbeta diversity observed at day 60 in some patients.

Germline CDR1 is DFQATT and CDR2 is SNEGSKA (reference sequence). Between the trimmed V and J ends, which lost 6 bases and 4 bases, there was a span of 13 bases. The CDR3 extends over 13 amino acids. The V gene is TRBV20-1, the J gene TRBJ1-3; weak D call: TRBD1 (5 bases). Here the sequenced sample was PBMCs, mostly from graft donor cells, taken 360 days after TCRalphabeta/CD19-depleted stem cell transplant. This sequence originates from a male patient between 2 and 15 years old who had a stem cell transplant for acute lymphoblastic leukemia, so the T cells may come from the graft donor. CDR3: CSARRDRGNTIYF. For the CDR3, the DNA is TGCAGTGCCCGACGGGACCGCGGAAACACCATATATTTT.